This T cell receptor (beta chain) was observed in a study of blood T cell repertoires in COVID-19. Study context: Italy, Spain and the United States were the sources of the convalescent and acute COVID-19 samples. T cells, B-cell-depleted T cells, or PBMCs supplied cDNA or gDNA.

This clone has only one observation. Authors' methods: Scientists estimated how many nucleated cells there were by amplifying reference gene primers. Sequenced by immunoSEQ multiplex PCR; TCRdb stores in-frame clones only, minus some. V and J calls and clone size follow that table, whereas D and trimming were derived from the DNA. Seen here are under 70,000 clones, about nine tenths observed once, and the top ten hold 7% to 8%. In germline, CDR1 is SGHRS, CDR2 YFSETQ. V lost 4 bases and J lost 4; bases outside the gene matches: 9. CDR3 length: 15 amino acids. Sample: peripheral blood. The gene calls are TRBV5-1 and TRBJ1-2; 8 bases match TRBD1. The sequence was collected from a woman aged 60-75 years with active or convalescent COVID-19. CDR3 bases: TGCGCCAGCAGCACCTCCGGGACAGGCGGCTATGGCTACACCTTC. Amino acids: CASSTSGTGGYGYTF.